This is a list of T cell receptor beta chains from one sample in a study of T-cell memory formation after mild COVID-19. TCRdb analysed the 5' RACE reads with MiXCR anew, one entry per CDR3 protein. The sample consists of 120,000 or so distinct CDR3 sequences, about a sixth of them appearing once. Sequences were obtained from PBMCs or a T cell subset sorted from them (not recorded which). The receptors were sampled from a man aged 18 to 29 who had mild COVID-19 (a few samples of this study predate the infection). Cell type and time point are not known. Each CDR3 is given with its conserved first and last residue. Fields, in order: J gene, D gene, V gene, clone size, CDR3 protein, CDR3 DNA. A D gene is named only where the DNA matches it firmly. A row's size may be missing; if present it is once, few, many or a size class.

>TRBJ2-6|NA|TRBV24-1|NA
CATSDSHRDSGANVLTF
TGTGCCACCAGTGATTCGCACAGGGACTCTGGGGCCAACGTCCTGACTTTC
>TRBJ1-5|NA|TRBV12-3/TRBV12-4|NA
CASSPGSSAQHF
TGTGCCAGCAGTCCCGGAAGTTCGGCCCAGCATTTT
>TRBJ2-4|NA|TRBV12-3/TRBV12-4|NA
CASSLEGSAKNIQYF
TGTGCCAGCAGTTTGGAGGGGTCAGCCAAAAACATTCAGTACTTC
>TRBJ1-3|NA|TRBV5-1|NA
CASSPDGQNTIYF
TGCGCCAGCAGCCCCGACGGGCAAAACACCATATATTTT
>TRBJ2-2|TRBD1|TRBV29-1|NA
CSADRANTGELFF
TGCAGCGCCGACAGGGCAAACACCGGGGAGCTGTTTTTT
>TRBJ2-5|NA|TRBV10-3|NA
CAPRGEQGGQETQYF
TGTGCCCCCAGGGGGGAGCAGGGGGGACAAGAGACCCAGTACTTC
>TRBJ1-1|NA|TRBV7-9|NA
CASSPQGNTEAFF
TGTGCCAGCAGCCCTCAGGGGAACACTGAAGCTTTCTTT
>TRBJ2-2|TRBD2|TRBV27|NA
CASSHRGGEVGELFF
TGTGCCAGCAGTCACCGGGGGGGAGAGGTCGGGGAGCTGTTTTTT
>TRBJ2-7|NA|TRBV12-3/TRBV12-4|many
CASSIQGSEREQYF
TGTGCCAGCAGCATACAGGGATCTGAGCGCGAGCAGTACTTC
>TRBJ1-2|NA|TRBV19|NA
CASSITGTPNYGYTF
TGTGCCAGTAGTATTACAGGGACACCTAACTATGGCTACACCTTC
>TRBJ2-7|NA|TRBV6-5|many
CASARDTSYEQYF
TGTGCCAGCGCCCGGGACACCTCCTACGAGCAGTACTTC
>TRBJ2-2|TRBD2|TRBV20-1|few
CSARDQASGGTGELFF
TGCAGTGCTAGAGATCAGGCTAGCGGGGGCACCGGGGAGCTGTTTTTT
>TRBJ1-5|NA|TRBV20-1|NA
CSAITGLGGQPLHF
TGCAGTGCGATAACCGGGCTCGGAGGGCAGCCCCTGCATTTT
>TRBJ2-2|TRBD2|TRBV6-5|NA
CASSYSGGNTGELFF
TGTGCCAGCAGTTACAGCGGGGGGAACACCGGGGAGCTGTTTTTT
>TRBJ2-7|TRBD2|TRBV9|NA
CASSVMSGEGYEQYF
TGTGCCAGCAGCGTAATGAGCGGGGAAGGATACGAGCAGTACTTC
>TRBJ2-1|NA|TRBV25-1|NA
CASSVTIASEQFF
TGTGCCAGCAGTGTGACTATCGCATCTGAGCAGTTCTTC
>TRBJ1-1|NA|TRBV28|few
CASTQDRHTEAFF
TGTGCCAGCACCCAGGACAGACACACTGAAGCTTTCTTT
>TRBJ1-2|NA|TRBV6-5|NA
CASRRGAGDNYGYTF
TGTGCCAGCAGACGGGGGGCAGGAGATAACTATGGCTACACCTTC